The T cell receptor (beta chain) described here comes from a study of identical twins. Trimming took off 7 bases at V and 8 bases at J, with 20 bases between the two ends. The CDR3 has 14 amino acids. Germline CDR1 LGHNA, CDR2 YNFKEQ. A single record per CDR3 protein comes from TCRdb applying MiXCR to the 5' RACE reads. Among 750,000 to 950,000 distinct CDR3 sequences listed, 9% to 15% were seen once. The sample holds a few counts of this clonotype. These sequences were also reported in another study, on yellow fever vaccine responses in identical twins.

Sequenced input: PBMCs. The receptor comes from a woman aged 18 to 35 in good health. The chain links TRBV4-2 to TRBJ1-2; maybe TRBD1 (6 bases). CDR3 sequence: CASNAAGGAGGYTF. The CDR3 DNA sequence: TGTGCCAGCAACGCCGCCGGGGGCGCGGGGGGCTACACCTTC.